This entry lists 19 T cell receptor beta chains sequenced from one sample in a study of blood T cell repertoires in COVID-19 (dated by TCRdb to between 2020 and 2021). The library was prepared using the immunoSEQ multiplex PCR assay. The immuneACCESS repertoire file appears here via TCRdb, limited to in-frame rearrangements. These files lack a portion of the clones; in checked studies, under half of the deficit traces to unresolved V genes, and the cause of the others is not known. The sample profile shows about 100,000 clones; more than 75% of them were found once. Around 2% of the sample lies in the top ten. The sample was peripheral blood. The receptors originated from a human donor in a cohort sampled during active COVID-19.

This chain links TRBV21-1 with TRBJ1-2. TRBV21-1 is listed as a pseudogene. The CDR3 loop spans 14 amino acids. The CDR3 protein is CASSKGVNNYGYTF. DNA of the CDR3: TGTGCCAGCAGCAAAGGAGTCAATAACTATGGCTACACCTTC.

The chain is built from TRBV9 and TRBJ2-2; 13 positions agree with TRBD2. The CDR3 covers 18 residues. V trimming: 4 bases; J trimming: 5 bases; junction bases outside the gene matches: 11. From germline, CDR1 is SGDLS and CDR2 YYNGEE. The DNA of the CDR3 is TGTGCCAGCAGCTCTACTAGCGGGGGGGCCCGGGGGACCGGGGAGCTGTTTTTT. It encodes CASSSTSGGARGTGELFF.

The V and J genes are TRBV6-5 and TRBJ1-6; 10 nucleotides align to TRBD1. The CDR3 runs to 15 residues. J gave up 8 bases and V 10 bases, and 11 bases lay outside the gene matches. CDR1 is MNHEY, CDR2 SVGAGI, per germline. As DNA, the CDR3 is TGTGCCACGCAACCGGGACAGGGGTGGGATTCACCCCTCCACTTT. Protein product: CATQPGQGWDSPLHF.

The rearrangement uses TRBV5-1 and TRBJ1-1; 10 positions agree with TRBD1. With 4 bases clipped from V and 4 bases from J, the junction kept 4 bases outside the gene matches. Germline loops: CDR1 SGHRS, CDR2 YFSETQ. This CDR3 has 14 amino acids. The CDR3 loop reads CASSRTGGSTEAFF. The CDR3 bases are TGCGCCAGCAGCCGGACAGGGGGTAGCACTGAAGCTTTCTTT.

The chain links TRBV12-2 to TRBJ2-7; the DNA was not compared with TRBD2, the D call given in the table. TRBV12-2 is a documented pseudogene. The CDR3 length is 23 residues. CDR3 loop: CASRSLFRLRYPGLAGYTYEQYF. DNA for the CDR3: TGTGCAAGTCGCTCCCTTTTTCGGCTCCGATACCCCGGACTAGCGGGCTACACCTACGAGCAGTACTTC.

The chain couples TRBV10-3 to TRBJ2-7; D might be TRBD1 (5 bases). CDR1 is ENHRY and CDR2 is SYGVKD in the germline V gene. Between the trimmed V and J ends, which lost 4 bases and 1 base, there was a span of 14 bases. The CDR3 contains 15 residues. CDR3 residues: CAISVRSGASYEQYF. The CDR3 nucleotides are TGTGCCATCAGTGTTAGGAGTGGGGCTTCCTACGAGCAGTACTTC.

The rearrangement joins TRBV2 to TRBJ1-4, with unresolved D. CDR1 is SNHLY and CDR2 is FYNNEI in the germline V gene. With 11 bases removed from V and 7 bases from J, the gap between germline ends came to 17 bases. This CDR3 region has 13 residues. The chain's CDR3 is CAQWRRESEKLFF. CDR3 DNA: TGTGCCCAGTGGAGGCGCGAGAGTGAAAAACTGTTTTTT.

The chain couples TRBV18 to TRBJ2-5; 8 positions agree with TRBD2. Trimming removed 4 bases from V and 1 base from J; junction bases left unmatched: 5. CDR3 length: 15 residues. The germline V gene encodes CDR1 KGHSH and CDR2 LQKENI. Here the CDR3 reads CASSRSRGGQETQYF. Here the CDR3 DNA reads TGTGCCAGCTCACGTTCACGGGGGGGCCAAGAGACCCAGTACTTC.

The V call is TRBV6-5, the J call TRBJ2-3; D is perhaps TRBD1 (5 bases). The V end was cut by 2 bases, the J end by 6 bases, with 9 bases between. This CDR3 region has 13 residues. CDR1 MNHEY and CDR2 SVGAGI come from the germline V gene. This CDR3 reads CASSYRTSDTQYF. The DNA for the CDR3 is TGTGCCAGCAGTTACAGGACAAGCGATACGCAGTATTTT.

The genes are TRBV6-5 and TRBJ1-2; 9 bases fit TRBD1. CDR3 length: 13 amino acids. Germline lookup yields CDR1 MNHEY and CDR2 SVGAGI. V lost 8 bases, J lost 6 bases, and 7 bases stayed unmatched. Here the CDR3 DNA reads TGTGCCAGCCGGGACAGGGCCTCCGATGGCTACACCTTC. This codes for CASRDRASDGYTF.

The chain couples TRBV29-1 to TRBJ1-3; 7 nucleotides match TRBD1. V shed 7 bases, J shed 6 bases, and the junction held 6 bases outside the gene matches. This CDR3 has 12 residues. The V gene's germline CDR1 is SQVTM and CDR2 ANQGSEA. The CDR3 sequence: CSAATGTNTIYF. For the CDR3, the DNA is TGCAGCGCTGCGACAGGGACAAACACCATATATTTT.

The rearrangement links TRBV28 to TRBJ1-6, with a tentative D call TRBD1 (6 bases). Trimming removed 4 bases at V and 5 bases at J, with 21 bases between. The V gene's germline CDR1 is MDHEN and CDR2 SYDVKM. This CDR3 has 18 amino acids. Written as DNA, the CDR3 is TGTGCCAGCAGTTCCCGTGGACAGAGGCTCCTTGATAATTCACCCCTCCACTTT. It is translated as CASSSRGQRLLDNSPLHF.

This clone appeared a single time. The chain carries TRBV30 and TRBJ2-5; D is perhaps TRBD1 (6 bases). The germline gives CDR1 GTSNPN, CDR2 SVGIG (reference sequence). Trimming cost V 2 bases and J 6 bases, with 10 bases left between them. This CDR3 is built from 12 residues. CDR3 bases: TGTGCCTGGAGTACAGGGACCAAGACCCAGTACTTC. It codes for CAWSTGTKTQYF.

The chain recombines TRBV27 with TRBJ1-5; 7 nucleotides line up with TRBD1. The CDR3 covers 13 residues. Trimming cost V 4 bases and J 6 bases; bases outside gene matches: 3. The germline gives CDR1 MNHEY, CDR2 SMNVEV (reference sequence). The CDR3 DNA is TGTGCCAGCAGTTACCAGGGGGGTCAGCCCCAGCATTTT. Translation gives CASSYQGGQPQHF.

The chain carries TRBV5-4 and TRBJ1-2; 7 nucleotides agree with TRBD1. The CDR3 loop spans 13 amino acids. Trimming cost V 3 bases and J 3 bases; bases outside gene matches: 2. CDR1 is SGHNT and CDR2 is YYREEE in the germline V gene (reference sequence). CDR3 in DNA: TGTGCCAGCAGCTACGACAGGGACTATGGCTACACCTTC. This gives the protein CASSYDRDYGYTF.

This clone was detected once. The chain has TRBV2 and TRBJ1-2; tentatively, D is TRBD1 (5 bases). The CDR3 covers 12 residues. Germline assignment: CDR1 SNHLY and CDR2 FYNNEI. Trimming removed 2 bases from V and 12 bases from J, with 13 bases in between. The CDR3 sequence: CASSERQGLHTF. The CDR3 nucleotides are TGTGCCAGCAGTGAAAGGCAGGGTCTTCACACCTTC.

The DNA for the CDR3 is TGTGCCAGCAGCTTAAGCGGGCCTTACAATGAGCAGTTCTTC. Translated, it gives CASSLSGPYNEQFF. V usage is TRBV7-2 and J usage is TRBJ2-1; D is perhaps TRBD2 (6 bases). Germline V gene lookup returns CDR1 SGHTA and CDR2 FQGNSA. The length of the CDR3 is 14 residues. The germline V and J ends were trimmed by 2 bases and 4 bases, with 9 bases remaining between them.

The chain joins TRBV7-6 to TRBJ1-1; 10 bases align to TRBD1. The CDR3 is 14 amino acids. The junction had 1 base not matched to a gene; V was cut back by 0 bases and J by 6 bases. CDR1 and CDR2 from the germline V gene are SGHVS and FNYEAQ. The CDR3 nucleotides are TGTGCCAGCAGCTTAGCGGACAGGGGGGCTGAAGCTTTCTTT. Its protein is CASSLADRGAEAFF.

The gene calls are TRBV28 and TRBJ2-7, with 7 nucleotides matching TRBD2. The CDR3 is 18 residues long. V lost 5 bases to trimming and J lost 3 bases; unmatched junction nucleotides: 19. Germline assignment: CDR1 MDHEN and CDR2 SYDVKM. This CDR3 reads CASSPLLTSDKSFYEQYF. The CDR3 DNA follows: TGTGCCAGCAGTCCCCTCTTAACTAGCGACAAATCATTCTACGAGCAGTACTTC.